This TCR beta chain was captured in a study of T cells after yellow fever vaccination. Study summary: In the case of low-cell-number fractions, SMART-Seq v4 Ultra Low Input was used for preparation.

TCRdb re-called the 5' RACE reads through MiXCR, storing one row per CDR3 protein. The sample holds about 360,000 distinct CDR3 sequences; over 5% are singletons and the top ten take approximately 15%. This clonotype was detected many times. What it binds is not known. Findings and caveats of the study: The secondary T-cell response peaked on day 5, not day 15, but was weaker. Few clonotypes appeared in both CD4 and CD8 compartments. From the bulk population, abundant clonotypes could contaminate and appear within FACS-sorted repertoires.

Germline V gene data show CDR1 as DFQATT and CDR2 as SNEGSKA (reference sequence). The CDR3 length is 16 residues. V was pared by 2 bases and J by 0 bases, with 13 bases between. The V call is TRBV20-1, the J call TRBJ2-2, with D tentatively TRBD1 or TRBD2 (6 bases each). Specimen: PBMCs, collected 5 days after the yellow fever booster vaccination. The sequence derives from a man aged 30 to 39 who received the YFV17D yellow fever vaccine. CDR3 bases: TGCAGTGCTAGAAGGGGGGCGGGGTCGAACACCGGGGAGCTGTTTTTT. This sequence encodes CSARRGAGSNTGELFF.